These T cell receptor beta chains were read from a single sample in a study of cytomegalovirus exposure and HLA in healthy donors. Sequenced by immunoSEQ multiplex PCR; TCRdb stores in-frame clones only, minus some. The sample holds roughly 120,000 clones. The sample consisted of PBMCs. These receptors were obtained from a young man in good health and CMV-seronegative. Both conserved end residues are part of each CDR3. Fields, in order: D gene, J gene, V gene, CDR3 DNA, CDR3 protein. D genes are given only for firm matches.

>TRBD1|TRBJ1-2|TRBV9
TGTGCCAGCAGCGCCGTCGGACAGGGCACGGGAGGCTACACCTTC
CASSAVGQGTGGYTF
>NA|TRBJ1-2|TRBV7-9
TGTGCCAGCAGCTTAGGCCAGGTTAACTATGGCTACACCTTC
CASSLGQVNYGYTF
>NA|TRBJ1-1|TRBV6-5
TGTGCCAGCAGCCTGGGGGGGGTGAACACTGAAGCTTTCTTT
CASSLGGVNTEAFF
>NA|TRBJ2-4|TRBV10-1
TGCGCCAGCAGTGTCGGGACACCCAAGAAAAACATTCGGTACTTC
CASSVGTPKKNIRYF
>TRBD1|TRBJ1-1|TRBV27
TGTGCCAGCGGGCAGACAGGGTATAGCACTGAAGCTTTCTTT
CASGQTGYSTEAFF
>NA|TRBJ2-4|TRBV5-4
TGTGCCAGCAGCCCCCGGGACTCACGAGGAATTCAGTACTTC
CASSPRDSRGIQYF
>NA|TRBJ1-2|TRBV21-1
TGTGCCAGCAGCATGGGACAGATTAACTATGGCTACACCTTC
CASSMGQINYGYTF
>NA|TRBJ2-7|TRBV30
TGTGCCTGGAGTAAGGGGCGGCTCTACGAGCAGTACTTC
CAWSKGRLYEQYF
>TRBD1|TRBJ1-3|TRBV5-4
TGTGCCAGCAGCTTTTCCGGGACAGGGGGCAGTAGGTCTGGAAACACCATATATTTT
CASSFSGTGGSRSGNTIYF
>TRBD1|TRBJ1-1|TRBV7-3
TGTGCCAGCAGCACGGGGACAGGTAGTGGTGAAGCTTTCTTT
CASSTGTGSGEAFF
>TRBD1|TRBJ2-5|TRBV7-3
TGTGCCAGCAGCTTAAGAGGGGGCCTTGGAGAGACCCAGTACTTC
CASSLRGGLGETQYF
>NA|TRBJ2-2|TRBV28
TGTGCCAGCAGTTTCCTGGAGGACACCGGGGAGCTGTTTTTT
CASSFLEDTGELFF
>TRBD2|TRBJ2-7|TRBV30
TGTGCCTGGAACTGGGCTAGCGGTACCTACGAGCAGTACTTC
CAWNWASGTYEQYF
>NA|TRBJ2-3|TRBV5-4
TGTGCCAGCAGCTTGGAAGGGGCAAGCACAGATACGCAGTATTTT
CASSLEGASTDTQYF
>NA|TRBJ2-2|TRBV5-1
TGCGCCTCAGCCGGACAGTCGAACACCGGGGAGCTGTTTTTT
CASAGQSNTGELFF
>NA|TRBJ1-2|TRBV5-1
TGCGCCAGCTCAGAGAACCCAGGCGCTGGCTACACCTTC
CASSENPGAGYTF
>NA|TRBJ2-5|TRBV19
TGTGCCAGTAGTATTGGACAGCCACAAGAGACCCAGTACTTC
CASSIGQPQETQYF
>NA|TRBJ1-5|TRBV30
TGTGCCTGGAGTCGGGGGGGAAGGAATCAGCCCCAGCATTTT
CAWSRGGRNQPQHF
>TRBD1|TRBJ1-1|TRBV27
TGTGCCAGCAGTTTATCAAGGGGGCCAGCTTTCTTT
CASSLSRGPAFF
>NA|TRBJ2-7|TRBV7-9
TGTGCCAGCAGCGCGGGACTCCAGATTGAAGAGCAGTACTTC
CASSAGLQIEEQYF
>NA|TRBJ2-5|TRBV7-2
TGTGCCAGCAGCTTATTGAGCGGGCAAGAGACCCAGTACTTC
CASSLLSGQETQYF
>NA|TRBJ2-3|TRBV10-3
TGTGCCATGATGGACAGTCTCACAGATACGCAGTATTTT
CAMMDSLTDTQYF
>NA|TRBJ2-2|TRBV2
TGTGCCAGCCTGGGGGCAGGGAGAAACACCGGGGAGCTGTTTTTT
CASLGAGRNTGELFF
>TRBD1|TRBJ2-7|TRBV4-2
TGTGCCAGCAGCCAGGCTTCCGGGACAGGGGGGTACGAGCAGTACTTC
CASSQASGTGGYEQYF
>TRBD1|TRBJ2-7|TRBV7-9
TGTGCCAGCAGTTTACCGGGACAGGGATATTACGAGCAGTACTTC
CASSLPGQGYYEQYF
>TRBD1|TRBJ2-1|TRBV7-9
TGTGCCAGCAGCGCTAGGACAGGGGACGGGGCTGAGCAGTTCTTC
CASSARTGDGAEQFF
>TRBD2|TRBJ2-5|TRBV9
TGTGCCAGCAGCCCCACCAGGATAGCGGGAGCAGAGACCCAGTACTTC
CASSPTRIAGAETQYF
>TRBD1|TRBJ1-2|TRBV30
TGTGCCTGGACCCTCGGGGACAGGCCTCTTTGGGGCTACACCTTC
CAWTLGDRPLWGYTF
>NA|TRBJ2-1|TRBV21-1
TGTGCCAGCAGCAATTTGGAGCGGGAAAGGTTCAATGAGCAGTTCTTC
CASSNLERERFNEQFF
>NA|TRBJ2-7|TRBV7-9
TGTGCCAGCAGCTTAAACGCGCCGGACAGGACGGGAGCGCAACCCGAGCAGTACTTC
CASSLNAPDRTGAQPEQYF
>TRBD2|TRBJ2-3|TRBV7-8
TGTGCCAGCAGCCTCCAGCGGGGAGCGGGAGAAGCAGATACGCAGTATTTT
CASSLQRGAGEADTQYF
>NA|TRBJ1-1|TRBV19
TGTGCCAGTAGTTCGACAGTAAACACTGAAGCTTTCTTT
CASSSTVNTEAFF
>TRBD1|TRBJ1-1|TRBV28
TGTGCCAGCAGAGCAACCTCGGGACAGGGGAGATCTTTCTTT
CASRATSGQGRSFF
>NA|TRBJ2-7|TRBV4-1
TGCGCCAGCAGCAAAAATACCCCTAGTGAACACTCCTACGAGCAGTACTTC
CASSKNTPSEHSYEQYF
>TRBD1|TRBJ2-7|TRBV6-1
TGTGCCGGAAATCGACAGGGGGGGACCTACGAGCAGTACTTC
CAGNRQGGTYEQYF
>NA|TRBJ2-7|TRBV7-2
TGTGCCAGCAGCTTATTAGAGGGGGAGTACGAGCAGTACTTC
CASSLLEGEYEQYF
>TRBD1|TRBJ2-7|TRBV28
TGTGCCAGCAGCCCGGGACAGGCAAAATACGAGCAGTACTTC
CASSPGQAKYEQYF
>TRBD2|TRBJ2-3|TRBV7-3
TGTGCCAGCAGTAGCGGGTTAGCGGGAGCCCCAGATACGCAGTATTTT
CASSSGLAGAPDTQYF
>TRBD1|TRBJ2-1|TRBV19
TGTGCCAGTAGTGCCCTCCGAGGACAGGGATCCCATGAGCAGTTCTTC
CASSALRGQGSHEQFF
>NA|TRBJ1-1|TRBV5-4
TGTGCCAGCAGCTTGCAACAGGGTAGTGAAGCTTTCTTT
CASSLQQGSEAFF
>TRBD1|TRBJ1-1|TRBV2
TGTGCCAGCAGTCCCCGACAGGGGAACACTGAAGCTTTCTTT
CASSPRQGNTEAFF
>NA|TRBJ2-7|TRBV28
TGTGCCAGCAGTTTTCGCCTTTGGGGCGGCCGCTCCTACGAGCAGTACTTC
CASSFRLWGGRSYEQYF